This entry lists 22 T cell receptor beta chains sequenced from one sample in a study of vaccination and CD4 T cells after COVID-19. The antigens of these receptors remain unknown. Oncomine TCR Beta short-read sequencing was applied to DNA from cultured CD4+ T cells. TCRdb reanalysed the PCR reads using MiXCR and keeps one entry per CDR3 protein. Of under 15,000 distinct CDR3 sequences in the sample, roughly 45% are singletons; the top ten hold under 8%. The treatment here: roughly ten-day PBMC culture with coronavirus spike peptide pools or control peptides (ViraFEST assay). Specimen: CD4+ T cells from blood, cultured in vitro. These receptors originate from a human donor who had recovered from COVID-19.

This clonotype was seen a few times. The genes are TRBV7-2 and TRBJ1-3; 7 bases are a match to TRBD1. This CDR3 has 18 amino acids. V shed 1 base and J 0 bases; nucleotides not matched to a gene: 9. Germline V gene sequence: CDR1 SGHTA, CDR2 FQGNSA. The CDR3 spells CASSLGHRGTSSGNTIYF. Written as DNA, the CDR3 is TGTGCCAGCAGCTTAGGACACAGGGGAACGAGCTCTGGAAACACCATATATTTT.

The V and J genes are TRBV7-3 and TRBJ2-7; D possibly corresponds to TRBD1 (7 bases). The V gene lost 5 bases and the J gene lost 2 bases, with 16 bases spanning the gap. This CDR3 contains 15 residues. Germline V gives CDR1 SGHTA, CDR2 FQGTGA. In DNA, the CDR3 is TGTGCCAGCAGCGAGAGTGGGGGGACAGCCTACGAGCAGTACTTC. This translates into CASSESGGTAYEQYF. The entire variable domain, with the rest obtained from reference TRBV7-3 and TRBJ2-7, is as follows: GAGVSQTPSNKVTEKGKYVELRCDPISGHTALYWYRQSLGQGPEFLIYFQGTGAADDSGLPNDRFFAVRPEGSVSTLKIQRTERGDSAVYLCASSESGGTAYEQYFGPGTRLTVT.

A single count supports this clonotype. The gene calls are TRBV19 and TRBJ2-1, with TRBD2 identical over 11 bases. There are 15 residues in the CDR3. CDR1 LNHDA and CDR2 SQIVND come from the germline V gene (reference sequence). V lost 5 bases to trimming and J lost 3 bases; unmatched junction nucleotides: 3. CDR3 nucleotides: TGTGCCAGTAGTCGGACTAGCGGGTGCTACAATGAGCAGTTCTTC. It translates to CASSRTSGCYNEQFF.

In nucleotides, the CDR3 is TGCGCCAGCAGCTCCCAGACAGGAGGAAACACCATATATTTT. Translation: CASSSQTGGNTIYF. The chain has TRBV5-1 and TRBJ1-3; maybe TRBD1 (6 bases). Trimming cost V 3 bases and J 4 bases, with 11 bases left between them. CDR3 length equals 14 residues. Germline V gives CDR1 SGHRS, CDR2 YFSETQ. Full variable domain (missing parts from reference TRBV5-1 and TRBJ1-3): KAGVTQTPRYLIKTRGQQVTLSCSPISGHRSVSWYQQTPGQGLQFLFEYFSETQRNKGNFPGRFSGRQFSNSRSEMNVSTLELGDSALYLCASSSQTGGNTIYFGEGSWLTVV.

The J gene is TRBJ2-3, the V gene TRBV7-2; D may correspond to TRBD1 or TRBD2 (7 bases each). V lost 5 bases, J lost 1 base, and 16 bases lay in between. This CDR3 has 16 amino acids. CDR1 and CDR2 (germline): SGHTA, FQGNSA. This CDR3 reads CASSRGATGGTDTQYF. CDR3 in DNA: TGTGCCAGCAGCCGGGGGGCAACAGGGGGCACAGATACGCAGTATTTT.

This clonotype was seen more than once but under ten times. V and J are TRBV24-1 and TRBJ1-5; maybe TRBD1 (6 bases). Germline lookup yields CDR1 KGHDR and CDR2 SFDVKD. The ends were cut back, 7 bases at V and 6 bases at J, with 15 bases in the middle. This CDR3 is built from 14 residues. The CDR3 loop is CATRGGGVGQPQHF. CDR3 in DNA: TGTGCCACCAGAGGGGGGGGGGTTGGTCAGCCCCAGCATTTT.

The rearrangement joins TRBV7-2 to TRBJ1-1; possible D gene TRBD1, 5 bases. Trimming removed 3 bases at V and 5 bases at J, with 16 bases between. The CDR3 is made up of 15 amino acids. The germline V gene encodes CDR1 SGHTA and CDR2 FQGNSA. The CDR3 nucleotides are TGTGCCAGCAGCTTGAGGGGCGGCAGTAGGACTGAAGCTTTCTTT. This translates into CASSLRGGSRTEAFF.

This chain connects TRBV5-1 to TRBJ1-2, with a weak D call TRBD1 (5 bases). Between the trimmed V and J ends, which lost 2 bases and 5 bases, there was a span of 13 bases. The CDR3 sequence is 14 residues long. Germline values: CDR1 SGHRS, CDR2 YFSETQ. This CDR3 reads CASSFSGFRYGYTF. The CDR3 nucleotides are TGCGCCAGCAGCTTCTCAGGGTTTAGGTATGGCTACACCTTC.

This chain links TRBV20-1 with TRBJ1-2; no clear D gene. V was pared by 0 bases and J by 3 bases, with 11 bases between. This CDR3 contains 14 residues. Germline-derived CDR1 and CDR2 are DFQATT and SNEGSKA (reference sequence). For the CDR3, the DNA is TGCAGTGCTAGAGATAGCGCGGATTACTATGGCTACACCTTC. This encodes CSARDSADYYGYTF.

The chain joins TRBV20-1 to TRBJ2-1; D might be TRBD2 (7 bases). Germline lookup yields CDR1 DFQATT and CDR2 SNEGSKA (reference sequence). The CDR3 contains 16 residues. The V end lost 1 base, the J end lost 9 bases, and 22 bases lay between the germline ends. CDR3 in amino acids: CSARGPLVTGGIEQFF. As DNA, the CDR3 is TGCAGTGCTAGAGGGCCCTTGGTTACGGGGGGCATTGAGCAGTTCTTC.

The chain combines TRBV15 with TRBJ2-7; D ambiguous. Trimming took off 0 bases at V and 1 base at J, with 13 bases between the two ends. The germline gives CDR1 LNHNV, CDR2 YYDKDF (reference sequence). The CDR3 has 16 residues. As DNA, the CDR3 is TGTGCCACCAGCAGAGATTTCGGAGCTAGTTCCTACGAGCAGTACTTC. Translating gives CATSRDFGASSYEQYF.

V and J are TRBV5-4 and TRBJ2-5, with TRBD2 matching 8 bases. The V segment lost 4 bases and the J segment 5 bases; nucleotides outside the gene matches: 10. The CDR3 is made up of 15 amino acids. Germline V gene data show CDR1 as SGHNT and CDR2 as YYREEE (reference sequence). The CDR3, as DNA: TGTGCCAGCAGCCCATCGGGGGGGGTTTCGGAGACCCAGTACTTC. This codes for CASSPSGGVSETQYF.

The chain carries TRBV24-1 and TRBJ2-6; the D gene is possibly TRBD1 (6 bases). Germline CDR1 is KGHDR and CDR2 is SFDVKD. The CDR3 sequence is 14 residues long. V lost 5 bases and J 4 bases, leaving 8 bases between the germline ends. The CDR3 DNA is TGTGCCACCAGTGGGGGGCCCGGGGCCAACGTCCTGACTTTC. This encodes CATSGGPGANVLTF.

This chain connects TRBV19 to TRBJ1-2, with D maybe TRBD1 (5 bases). The CDR3 totals 12 residues. Germline values: CDR1 LNHDA, CDR2 SQIVND (reference sequence). Trimming took off 7 bases at V and 6 bases at J, with 12 bases between the two ends. For the CDR3, the DNA is TGTGCCAGTACCCCGGGGGGAGATGGCTACACCTTC. Amino acids: CASTPGGDGYTF.

V is TRBV7-8 and J is TRBJ2-7; 8 nucleotides line up with TRBD1. This CDR3 has 14 amino acids. Germline values: CDR1 SGHVS, CDR2 FQNEAQ. The trim removed 4 bases at V and 4 bases at J, leaving 6 bases unmatched. The CDR3 nucleotides are TGTGCCAGCAGCTCGACGGGACAGGCATACGAGCAGTACTTC. This gives the protein CASSSTGQAYEQYF.

The chain recombines TRBV6-1 with TRBJ2-2; the D is unclear. The CDR3 is 15 residues long. The germline V gene has CDR1 MNHNS and CDR2 SASEGT. CDR3 amino acids: CAENAGGPNTGELFF. DNA for the CDR3: TGTGCAGAAAATGCCGGCGGACCGAACACCGGGGAGCTGTTTTTT.

The chain couples TRBV6-1 to TRBJ2-1; D might be TRBD2 (6 bases). With 3 bases removed from V and 6 bases from J, the gap between germline ends came to 15 bases. The CDR3 loop spans 15 amino acids. Germline V gene data show CDR1 as MNHNS and CDR2 as SASEGT. CDR3 sequence reads: CASSEGERATNEQFF. Written as DNA, the CDR3 is TGTGCCAGCAGTGAGGGTGAGCGGGCGACCAATGAGCAGTTCTTC.

This chain connects TRBV4-1 to TRBJ1-6; 7 bases match TRBD1. V trimming: 1 base; J trimming: 4 bases; junction bases outside the gene matches: 7. There are 17 residues in the CDR3. The germline V gene has CDR1 MGHRA and CDR2 YSYEKL. This chain's CDR3 is CASSQVYAGGYNSPLHF. As DNA, the CDR3 is TGCGCCAGCAGCCAAGTTTATGCAGGGGGTTATAATTCACCCCTCCACTTT.

This chain uses TRBV27 with TRBJ1-6; the D gene is possibly TRBD1 (5 bases). Germline V lookup: CDR1 MNHEY, CDR2 SMNVEV (reference sequence). Between the trimmed V and J ends, which lost 6 bases and 6 bases, there was a span of 12 bases. The CDR3 extends over 14 amino acids. Here the CDR3 reads CASRLARVNSPLHF. The DNA for the CDR3 is TGTGCCAGCAGGCTGGCCAGGGTTAATTCACCCCTCCACTTT.

This clonotype showed up just a few times. This chain uses TRBV6-1 with TRBJ2-2; unclear D gene. The V gene lost 8 bases and the J gene lost 0 bases, with 4 bases spanning the gap. The germline V gene encodes CDR1 MNHNS and CDR2 SASEGT. The CDR3 spans 12 residues. The CDR3 loop is CASRTNTGELFF. The CDR3 bases are TGTGCCAGCCGGACGAACACCGGGGAGCTGTTTTTT.

The chain carries TRBV28 and TRBJ2-7; D not certain. The V end was cut by 3 bases, the J end by 2 bases, with 17 bases between. Germline V gene sequence: CDR1 MDHEN, CDR2 SYDVKM. The CDR3 is 16 amino acids. The CDR3 DNA sequence: TGTGCCAGCAGTTTGGTTTCAGGTACTGGAGCCTACGAGCAGTACTTC. This codes for CASSLVSGTGAYEQYF.

The chain recombines TRBV6-1 with TRBJ1-6; D gene ambiguous. Per the germline V gene, CDR1 is MNHNS and CDR2 is SASEGT. The CDR3 extends over 16 amino acids. Trimming took off 8 bases at V and 0 bases at J, with 14 bases between the two ends. The CDR3 DNA reads TGTGCCAGCCGCAGCCGGGCCAGCTCCTATAATTCACCCCTCCACTTT. Translated, it gives CASRSRASSYNSPLHF.